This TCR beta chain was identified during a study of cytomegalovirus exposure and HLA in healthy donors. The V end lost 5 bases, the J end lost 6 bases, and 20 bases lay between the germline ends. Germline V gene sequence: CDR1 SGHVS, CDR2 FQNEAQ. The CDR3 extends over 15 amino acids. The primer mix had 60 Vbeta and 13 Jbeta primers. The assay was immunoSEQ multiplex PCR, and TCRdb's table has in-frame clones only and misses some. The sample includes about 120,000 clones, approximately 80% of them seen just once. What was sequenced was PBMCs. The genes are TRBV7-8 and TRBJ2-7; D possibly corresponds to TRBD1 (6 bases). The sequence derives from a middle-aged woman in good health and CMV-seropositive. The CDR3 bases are TGTGCCAGCAGCAAACCTACAGGGAATCCCGTCGAGCAGTACTTC. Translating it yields CASSKPTGNPVEQYF.